This entry features one TCR beta chain sequence. Its binding antigen is unknown. Base qualities are not provided; no much larger clone lies one nucleotide away. This record comes from a study of persistence of HIV-infected CD4 T cells (dated by TCRdb to 2018 to 2020). For context, the study as a whole: CMV- and HIV-1 Gag-responding CD4+ T cells were isolated from ART-treated individuals so that antigen-driven clonal expansion of HIV-1-infected cells could be examined. For the TCR cluster analysis across participants, about 8 participants were included for CMV and over five participants for Gag. Peripheral blood samples of up to roughly 180 mL were collected at multiple time points, except for a couple of participants, who underwent leukapheresis at a single time point. TCRbeta sequencing assessed the clonality of all cells in each sorted population, while proviral sequencing assessed the clonality of infected cells. Participants had been on suppressive ART for a median of about eight years. The investigation overall reported the following: Antigen-responding cells were enriched for degenerate expanded CDR3beta sequences, which suggests convergent selection of CD4+ responses to CMV and Gag. Only a small number of individuals took part in the study, and only a limited range of antigens was tested. Bulk TCR analyses could not be limited to the rare CMV-responding cells that actually contained HIV-1 proviruses. TCR oligoclonality correlated with proviral oligoclonality within the same sorted populations. Significantly lower TCRbeta richness was observed in CMV- and Gag-responding cells than in anti-CD3/anti-CD28-responding cells, and higher oligoclonality was observed in CMV-responding cells than in CD3/CD28-stimulated and Gag-responding cells.

TCRbeta repertoires were sequenced from genomic DNA with the immunoSEQ hsTCRB assay version 4 in survey mode. For TCRbeta sequencing, genomic DNA was diluted to 9.5 to 10 ng/uL, with up to 1 ug used per sample. As for the original processing: TCRbeta data were analyzed in ImmunoSeq Analyzer 3.0, with diversity computed on productive nucleotide rearrangements. Lower-bound TCR diversity was estimated with the improved Chao index, and clonality with the Gini coefficient using the Immunarch R package. Nucleotide rearrangements that differed but encoded the same CDR3beta amino acid sequence were counted as separate clonotypes. Differential abundance analysis identified TCRbeta sequences significantly enriched in antigen-responding cells relative to anti-CD3/anti-CD28-activated cells. TCRs were clustered by predicted peptide-MHC specificity with GLIPH2, both within individual participants and across merged participant data sets. TCRdb mirrors the immuneACCESS table, restricted to in-frame sequences. Some clones are absent from its copies; in checked studies, under half trace to an unresolved V gene, and the reason for the others is unknown. The V and J calls and clone size are taken from that table; D and trimming were inferred from the DNA. A total of approximately 30,000 clones appear in this sample, 82% of them only once. Clones ranked in the top ten supply 4% to 5% of the sample.

V ends up 11 bases short and J 6 bases short, with an unmatched junction base count of 7. Reading from cysteine to phenylalanine, the CDR3 counts 12 amino acids. The sequence is cut down to CDR3 DNA, 36 bases in frame from base 1. This sample's treatment or condition label indicates: suppressive antiretroviral therapy. Cells were stimulated with lysates of CMV-infected fibroblasts at 9 to 10 ug/mL. Memory populations depleted of antigen-responding cells were obtained by sorting nonresponding CD40L-negative CD69-negative CD45RO-high memory CD4+ T cells. HIV-1-infected adults in whom suppressive ART had been started during chronic infection were enrolled as participants. For at least 4 years, participants had undetectable plasma HIV-1 RNA, below 50 copies/mL. To be included, participants needed a CD4+ T cell count above 400 cells/uL and a positive CMV serology. Before stimulation, PBMCs were isolated using density centrifugation and then depleted of CD8+ T cells. CD8-depleted PBMCs were stimulated for more than 15 hours with anti-CD28/CD49d costimulation, CD40-blocking antibody and enfuvirtide to prevent new infections. Cells were sorted on a Beckman Coulter MoFlo Legacy or XDP sorter, with propidium iodide excluding dead cells. For samples with more than one million cells, genomic DNA was extracted with the QIAamp DNA Mini Kit, and for all other samples the Quick-DNA Microprep Kit was used.

Sequenced here: CD4+ T cells sorted from PBMCs after roughly 18-hour stimulation, sampled from a patient who received antiretroviral therapy. The sample's cell subset or site label, in plain terms: CD40L-CD69- CD45RO-high memory CD4 T cells not responding to CMV lysate. The receptor was derived from an adult man with HIV who was CMV-seropositive. This chain joins TRBV12-3 or TRBV12-4 to TRBJ2-3; 8 of the junction bases match TRBD2. The CDR3 has the sequence CAVGGGADTQYF. In nucleotide form, the sequence is TGTGCCGTCGGGGGGGGCGCGGATACGCAGTATTTT.